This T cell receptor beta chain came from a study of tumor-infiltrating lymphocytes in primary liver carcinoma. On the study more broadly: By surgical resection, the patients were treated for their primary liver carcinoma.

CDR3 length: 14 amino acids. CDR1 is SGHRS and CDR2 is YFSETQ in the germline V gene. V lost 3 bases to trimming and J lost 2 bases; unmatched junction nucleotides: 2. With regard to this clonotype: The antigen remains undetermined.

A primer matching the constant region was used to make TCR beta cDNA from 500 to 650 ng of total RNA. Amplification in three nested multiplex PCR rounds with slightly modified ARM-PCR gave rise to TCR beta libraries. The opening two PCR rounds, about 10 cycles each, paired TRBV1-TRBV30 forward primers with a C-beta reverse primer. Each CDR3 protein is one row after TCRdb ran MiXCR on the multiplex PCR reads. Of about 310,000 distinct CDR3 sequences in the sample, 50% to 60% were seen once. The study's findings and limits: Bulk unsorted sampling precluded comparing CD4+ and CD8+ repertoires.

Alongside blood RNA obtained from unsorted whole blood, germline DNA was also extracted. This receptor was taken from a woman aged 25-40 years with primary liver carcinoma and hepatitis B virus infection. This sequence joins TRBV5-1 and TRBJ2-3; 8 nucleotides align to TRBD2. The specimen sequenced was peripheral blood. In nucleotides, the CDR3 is TGCGCCAGCAGCTCGGGAGGGCACACAGATACGCAGTATTTT. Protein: CASSSGGHTDTQYF.